A selection of T cell receptor beta chains follows, all from one sample in a study of T cells after yellow fever vaccination. TCRdb independently ran MiXCR on the 5' RACE reads; one entry per CDR3 protein. The sample lists about 350,000 distinct CDR3 sequences, over 4% seen once, with around 24% in the top ten. Source: PBMCs, taken 5 days after the yellow fever booster vaccination. The source is a man aged 18 to 30 who received the YFV17D yellow fever vaccine. CDR3s include the opening cysteine and the closing phenylalanine or tryptophan. The order of the fields is J gene, clone size, D gene, V gene, CDR3 protein, CDR3 DNA. The D gene is left open where the match is weak. For some rows the clone size is stated as once, few or many, or as a class when expanded; others skip it.

TRBJ1-1,.,.,TRBV29-1,CSVPAGGTEAFF,TGCAGCGTTCCAGCGGGGGGCACTGAAGCTTTCTTT
TRBJ1-1,few,.,TRBV3-1,CASSLRGTPPRAFF,TGTGCCAGCAGCCTACGAGGGACACCTCCCAGAGCTTTCTTT
TRBJ2-2,many,TRBD2,TRBV4-1,CASRLAGGPGELFF,TGCGCCAGCAGGCTAGCGGGGGGGCCCGGGGAGCTGTTTTTT
TRBJ1-5,.,.,TRBV28,CASSFEQLNQPQHF,TGTGCCAGCAGTTTTGAACAGCTCAATCAGCCCCAGCATTTT
TRBJ1-2,.,TRBD1,TRBV5-1,CASSLATGLQGDYGYTF,TGCGCCAGCAGCTTGGCCACCGGTTTGCAGGGGGACTATGGCTACACCTTC
TRBJ2-5,.,.,TRBV6-5,CASSYAPKLTQETQYF,TGTGCCAGCAGTTACGCTCCTAAGCTGACGCAGGAGACCCAGTACTTC
TRBJ2-1,.,.,TRBV5-1,CASSPSGGHSYNEQFF,TGCGCCAGCAGCCCTTCGGGGGGCCACTCCTACAATGAGCAGTTCTTC
TRBJ2-1,many,.,TRBV4-3,CASSQDGVSWEYNEQFF,TGCGCCAGCAGCCAAGATGGGGTCAGCTGGGAGTACAATGAGCAGTTCTTC
TRBJ2-1,many,.,TRBV15,CATSRPTGISYNEQFF,TGTGCCACCAGCAGACCCACAGGGATTTCCTACAATGAGCAGTTCTTC
TRBJ1-5,.,TRBD1,TRBV6-5,CASRDRARGWPQHF,TGTGCCAGCAGGGACAGGGCCCGGGGTTGGCCCCAGCATTTT
TRBJ2-1,few,.,TRBV5-5,CASSLAGVVEQFF,TGTGCCAGCAGCTTAGCAGGGGTTGTGGAGCAGTTCTTC
TRBJ2-3,few,TRBD2,TRBV4-3,CASSQESLAGGATDTQYF,TGCGCCAGCAGCCAAGAAAGCCTAGCGGGGGGGGCCACAGATACGCAGTATTTT
TRBJ2-1,many,.,TRBV9,CASSVVSGNEQFF,TGTGCCAGCAGCGTAGTGTCCGGAAATGAGCAGTTCTTC
TRBJ1-2,.,.,TRBV4-1,CASSQAGPNYGYTF,TGCGCCAGCAGCCAAGCTGGGCCGAACTATGGCTACACCTTC
TRBJ2-5,many,.,TRBV5-1,CASSLSGGSETQYF,TGCGCCAGCAGCTTGTCTGGGGGGTCGGAGACCCAGTACTTC